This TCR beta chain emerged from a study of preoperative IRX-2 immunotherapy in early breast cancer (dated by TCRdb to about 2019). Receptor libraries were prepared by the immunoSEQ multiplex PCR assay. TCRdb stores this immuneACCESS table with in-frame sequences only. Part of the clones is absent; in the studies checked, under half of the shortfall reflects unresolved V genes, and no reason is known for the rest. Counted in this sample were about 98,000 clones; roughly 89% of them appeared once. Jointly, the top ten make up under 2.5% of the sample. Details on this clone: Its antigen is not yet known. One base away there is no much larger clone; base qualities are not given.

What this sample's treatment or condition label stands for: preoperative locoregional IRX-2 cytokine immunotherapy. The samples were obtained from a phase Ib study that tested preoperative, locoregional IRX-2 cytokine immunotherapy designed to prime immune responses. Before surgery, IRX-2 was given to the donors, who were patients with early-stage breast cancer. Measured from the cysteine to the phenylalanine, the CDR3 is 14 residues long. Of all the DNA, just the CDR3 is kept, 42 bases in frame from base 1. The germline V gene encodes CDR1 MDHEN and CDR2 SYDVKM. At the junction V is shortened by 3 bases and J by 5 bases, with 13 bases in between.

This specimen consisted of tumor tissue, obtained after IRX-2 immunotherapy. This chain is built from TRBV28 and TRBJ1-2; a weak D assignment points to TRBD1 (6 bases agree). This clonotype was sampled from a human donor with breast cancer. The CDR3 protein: CASSFTGTWYGYTF. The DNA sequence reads TGTGCCAGCAGTTTTACAGGGACTTGGTATGGCTACACCTTC.